One sample yielded the 27 T cell receptor beta chains listed below, sequenced in a study of cytomegalovirus exposure and HLA in healthy donors. The PCR employed 60 Vbeta primers together with 13 Jbeta primers. The repertoire was sequenced with immunoSEQ multiplex PCR; TCRdb's copy has only in-frame clones and lacks some. The sample has fewer than 70,000 clones, roughly 70% seen once. Sequenced input: PBMCs. The source of these receptors is a woman younger than 45 in good health and CMV-seronegative.

The chain combines TRBV7-3 with TRBJ2-5; tentative D call: TRBD2 (5 bases). Germline values: CDR1 SGHTA, CDR2 FQGTGA. The CDR3 has 20 amino acids. With 4 bases removed from V and 2 bases from J, the gap between germline ends came to 29 bases. CDR3 sequence: CASSSQPGSRIGARQETQYF. The CDR3 bases are TGTGCCAGCAGCTCACAGCCGGGATCCCGTATCGGTGCCCGACAAGAGACCCAGTACTTC.

This chain uses TRBV5-6 with TRBJ2-3, with D maybe TRBD1 (7 bases). V gave up 6 bases and J gave up 4 bases, with 24 bases separating them. Germline CDR1 reads SGHDT; CDR2 reads YYEEEE. The CDR3 contains 17 residues. CDR3 DNA: TGTGCCAGCACCCCGGACGTAGGAGGGGGCTTCGCAGATACGCAGTATTTT. This sequence encodes CASTPDVGGGFADTQYF.

The chain combines TRBV29-1 with TRBJ2-1; D is perhaps TRBD2 (5 bases). Between the trimmed V and J ends, which lost 4 bases and 1 base, there was a span of 8 bases. The CDR3 is 13 residues long. CDR1 SQVTM and CDR2 ANQGSEA come from the germline V gene. CDR3 nucleotide sequence: TGCAGCGTTGTGGGGAGATCCTACAATGAGCAGTTCTTC. Protein sequence: CSVVGRSYNEQFF.

The chain joins TRBV19 to TRBJ1-5, with TRBD1 matching 7 bases. Trimming cost V 7 bases and J 0 bases; bases outside gene matches: 9. The CDR3 covers 16 residues. Germline CDR1 is LNHDA and CDR2 is SQIVND (reference sequence). The CDR3 DNA is TGTGCCAGTATGTTAGGGGGCGACCCTAGCAATCAGCCCCAGCATTTT. Translating it yields CASMLGGDPSNQPQHF.

The chain joins TRBV5-6 to TRBJ2-2; a possible D gene is TRBD2 (7 bases). CDR3 length equals 14 residues. The germline V and J ends were trimmed by 2 bases and 6 bases, with 11 bases remaining between them. Germline-derived CDR1 and CDR2 are SGHDT and YYEEEE. CDR3 loop: CASSFRGGAGELFF. The CDR3 DNA follows: TGTGCCAGCAGCTTCCGAGGGGGGGCCGGGGAGCTGTTTTTT.

This clone was observed a few times. V usage is TRBV6-4 and J usage is TRBJ1-1, with D hard to call. Germline V gene lookup returns CDR1 MRHNA and CDR2 SNTAGT. V was cut by 7 bases and J by 4 bases, with 13 bases left in between. The CDR3 spans 13 residues. The CDR3 loop reads CASTFREGTEAFF. CDR3 nucleotides: TGTGCCAGCACGTTCCGGGAGGGCACTGAAGCTTTCTTT.

J is TRBJ2-1 and V is TRBV14; 8 nucleotides align to TRBD2. V shed 4 bases, J shed 0 bases, and the junction held 5 bases outside the gene matches. The CDR3 spans 16 residues. Germline CDR1 SGHDN, CDR2 FVKESK. The CDR3 is CASSRRGDASYNEQFF. CDR3 nucleotides: TGTGCCAGCAGCCGGCGGGGGGACGCCTCCTACAATGAGCAGTTCTTC. Filled out from reference TRBV14 and TRBJ2-1, the complete variable domain reads EAGVTQFPSHSVIEKGQTVTLRCDPISGHDNLYWYRRVMGKEIKFLLHFVKESKQDESGMPNNRFLAERTGGTYSTLKVQPAELEDSGVYFCASSRRGDASYNEQFFGPGTRLTVL.

The J gene is TRBJ1-5, the V gene TRBV28; TRBD1 agrees at 9 bases. The CDR3 has 15 amino acids. Germline V gene data show CDR1 as MDHEN and CDR2 as SYDVKM. The J segment lost 6 bases and the V segment lost 5 bases, leaving 8 bases of the junction unmatched. The CDR3, as DNA: TGTGCCAGCAGTATAACAGGGGGCGGGGGTCAGCCCCAGCATTTT. Amino acids: CASSITGGGGQPQHF.

V and J are TRBV5-1 and TRBJ1-1; no firm D call. This CDR3 has 16 residues. The V and J ends lost 1 base and 4 bases respectively, with 17 bases between them. CDR1 and CDR2 (germline): SGHRS, YFSETQ. The CDR3 protein is CASSLSGLGGGTEAFF. CDR3 nucleotide sequence: TGCGCCAGCAGCTTGTCGGGTCTGGGAGGCGGCACTGAAGCTTTCTTT.

This chain connects TRBV25-1 to TRBJ1-1; D might be TRBD1 (5 bases). Germline-derived CDR1 and CDR2 are MGHDK and SYGVNS. The CDR3 is 15 amino acids. V was pared by 3 bases and J by 3 bases, with 14 bases between. The CDR3 DNA follows: TGTGCCAGCAGTGACATCGGGGGGGTCCACACTGAAGCTTTCTTT. Its translation: CASSDIGGVHTEAFF.

The V call is TRBV18, the J call TRBJ1-2; no clear D. Germline CDR1 reads KGHSH; CDR2 reads LQKENI. The CDR3 loop spans 13 amino acids. The ends were cut back, 1 base at V and 6 bases at J, with 9 bases in the middle. CDR3 bases: TGTGCCAGCTCACCACTAAGTACGGATGGCTACACCTTC. Its protein is CASSPLSTDGYTF.

Only a few counts were recorded for this clone. The genes are TRBV4-1 and TRBJ1-1; TRBD1 agrees at 8 bases. The CDR3 is 16 amino acids. Unmatched junction bases numbered 5, after V lost 0 bases and J lost 2 bases. Germline-derived CDR1 and CDR2 are MGHRA and YSYEKL. The CDR3 here is CASSQDLQGVNTEAFF. CDR3 nucleotides: TGCGCCAGCAGCCAAGATCTACAGGGGGTAAACACTGAAGCTTTCTTT.

The chain employs TRBV9 and TRBJ2-1, with a weak D call TRBD1 (5 bases). The V gene's germline CDR1 is SGDLS and CDR2 YYNGEE. With 0 bases removed from V and 5 bases from J, the gap between germline ends came to 15 bases. The CDR3 totals 16 residues. The CDR3 nucleotides read TGTGCCAGCAGCGTAGCTCGGTGGGGCAGACACAATGAGCAGTTCTTC. Encoded protein: CASSVARWGRHNEQFF.

This chain uses TRBV5-1 with TRBJ1-4; maybe TRBD1 (5 bases). V lost 3 bases and J lost 0, with 9 bases in between. The CDR3 has 15 residues. Germline V gene data show CDR1 as SGHRS and CDR2 as YFSETQ. In DNA, the CDR3 is TGCGCCAGCAGCTCAATGACAGCAACTAATGAAAAACTGTTTTTT. As protein: CASSSMTATNEKLFF.

In its sample, this clone was seen a few times. This chain connects TRBV11-3 to TRBJ1-3; 9 bases line up with TRBD1. The CDR3 has 17 amino acids. Germline loops: CDR1 SGHNT, CDR2 YENEEA. With V trimmed by 5 bases and J by 0 bases, 8 bases remained unmatched. The CDR3 region has the DNA TGTGCCAGCAGCCCGGGACAGGGAGCGCACTCTGGAAACACCATATATTTT. Protein: CASSPGQGAHSGNTIYF.

This chain links TRBV30 with TRBJ2-5; D may be TRBD2 (7 bases). Germline V gene data show CDR1 as GTSNPN and CDR2 as SVGIG (reference sequence). V gave up 2 bases and J gave up 4 bases, with 17 bases separating them. CDR3 length: 15 residues. The CDR3 region is CAWSYGGGLGETQYF. The CDR3 DNA sequence: TGTGCCTGGAGTTATGGGGGGGGGCTGGGAGAGACCCAGTACTTC.

The chain uses TRBV7-9 and TRBJ2-1; TRBD2 matches at 12 bases. This CDR3 has 18 residues. V shed 3 bases, J shed 0 bases, and the junction held 6 bases outside the gene matches. In germline, CDR1 is SEHNR, CDR2 FQNEAQ (reference sequence). CDR3 protein: CASSFLAGGSSSYNEQFF. CDR3 nucleotides: TGTGCCAGCAGCTTTCTAGCGGGGGGGTCTAGCTCCTACAATGAGCAGTTCTTC.

V gene TRBV18 combines with J gene TRBJ1-4; tentatively, D is TRBD1 (6 bases). The germline V and J ends were trimmed by 6 bases and 0 bases, with 8 bases remaining between them. This CDR3 spans 14 amino acids. CDR1 is KGHSH and CDR2 is LQKENI in the germline V gene. The CDR3 nucleotides read TGTGCCAGCTCCCGACAGGCAACTAATGAAAAACTGTTTTTT. This translates into CASSRQATNEKLFF.

CDR3 region: CASSLSEDEQFF. DNA of the CDR3: TGTGCCAGCAGCTTATCGGAGGATGAGCAGTTCTTC. The chain uses TRBV7-6 and TRBJ2-1; maybe TRBD2 (5 bases). The V gene's germline CDR1 is SGHVS and CDR2 FNYEAQ. The V end was cut by 2 bases, the J end by 8 bases, with 7 bases between. CDR3 length: 12 residues.

V gene TRBV6-1 combines with J gene TRBJ1-2; 7 bases are a match to TRBD1. Losses at the gene ends were 6 bases for V and 4 bases for J; bases not matched to a gene: 11. Germline V gives CDR1 MNHNS, CDR2 SASEGT. This CDR3 is 15 amino acids long. The CDR3 nucleotides read TGTGCCAGCAGGGTAGCCGGGACAGAGGTCTATGGCTACACCTTC. Translated: CASRVAGTEVYGYTF.

The chain combines TRBV7-2 with TRBJ2-7, with a possible D match to TRBD1 (5 bases). V was pared by 0 bases and J by 2 bases, with 11 bases between. Germline V gives CDR1 SGHTA, CDR2 FQGNSA. The CDR3 sequence is 15 residues long. The CDR3, as DNA: TGTGCCAGCAGCTTAGCAGGCAGGGCAACCTACGAGCAGTACTTC. Encoded protein: CASSLAGRATYEQYF. The full variable domain, completed using reference TRBV7-2 and TRBJ2-7, is GAGVSQSPSNKVTEKGKDVELRCDPISGHTALYWYRQSLGQGLEFLIYFQGNSAPDKSGLPSDRFSAERTGGSVSTLTIQRTQQEDSAVYLCASSLAGRATYEQYFGPGTRLTVT.

The V gene is TRBV18, the J gene TRBJ2-5; 12 bases fit TRBD1. This CDR3 has 17 residues. Per the germline V gene, CDR1 is KGHSH and CDR2 is LQKENI. With 3 bases clipped from V and 4 bases from J, the junction kept 9 bases outside the gene matches. The CDR3 DNA follows: TGTGCCAGCTCACCGGGACAGGGGGCGGTTTCTCCAGAGACCCAGTACTTC. Protein sequence: CASSPGQGAVSPETQYF.

The chain couples TRBV5-1 to TRBJ2-2, with 9 bases fitting TRBD1. The CDR3 covers 16 residues. Germline CDR1 is SGHRS and CDR2 is YFSETQ. V was clipped by 4 bases and J by 6 bases; unmatched bases: 10. DNA of the CDR3: TGCGCCAGCAGCCTCTGGACAGGGGTGAAGGCCGGGGAGCTGTTTTTT. Amino acid sequence: CASSLWTGVKAGELFF.

J is TRBJ1-5 and V is TRBV10-2, with D tentatively TRBD1 (6 bases). The CDR3 is 16 amino acids. CDR1 is WSHSY and CDR2 is SAAADI in the germline V gene. The V end lost 4 bases, the J end lost 0 bases, and 13 bases lay between the germline ends. For the CDR3, the DNA is TGCGCCAGCAGTGGGAACAGGGCCAATAGCAATCAGCCCCAGCATTTT. This sequence encodes CASSGNRANSNQPQHF.

CDR3 in amino acids: CASSLTGYGSRYEQYF. In nucleotides, the CDR3 is TGTGCCAGCAGCTTAACGGGGTACGGTTCTAGGTACGAGCAGTACTTC. This sequence joins TRBV11-1 and TRBJ2-7; possibly TRBD2 for D (5 bases). CDR1 SGHAT and CDR2 FQDESV come from the germline V gene (reference sequence). The CDR3 runs to 16 residues. The germline V and J ends were trimmed by 2 bases and 4 bases, with 18 bases remaining between them.

This clone was detected only a few times. Other DNA sequences in this specimen translate into the identical CDR3. The chain has TRBV19 and TRBJ2-7; possibly TRBD1 for D (6 bases). The CDR3 length is 13 residues. CDR1 is LNHDA, CDR2 SQIVND, per germline (reference sequence). V was clipped by 4 bases and J by 4 bases, with 11 bases between them. In DNA, the CDR3 is TGTGCCAGTAGTACCGGACAGTTATACGAGCAGTACTTC. It yields the protein CASSTGQLYEQYF.

This chain uses TRBV7-6 with TRBJ2-7, with D perhaps matching TRBD1 (5 bases). This CDR3 is built from 17 residues. The germline V and J ends were trimmed by 2 bases and 0 bases, with 17 bases remaining between them. Germline V CDR1 and CDR2: SGHVS, FNYEAQ. This CDR3 reads CASSLTTKGPISYEQYF. The CDR3 coding sequence is TGTGCCAGCAGCTTAACCACCAAGGGGCCAATCTCCTACGAGCAGTACTTC.